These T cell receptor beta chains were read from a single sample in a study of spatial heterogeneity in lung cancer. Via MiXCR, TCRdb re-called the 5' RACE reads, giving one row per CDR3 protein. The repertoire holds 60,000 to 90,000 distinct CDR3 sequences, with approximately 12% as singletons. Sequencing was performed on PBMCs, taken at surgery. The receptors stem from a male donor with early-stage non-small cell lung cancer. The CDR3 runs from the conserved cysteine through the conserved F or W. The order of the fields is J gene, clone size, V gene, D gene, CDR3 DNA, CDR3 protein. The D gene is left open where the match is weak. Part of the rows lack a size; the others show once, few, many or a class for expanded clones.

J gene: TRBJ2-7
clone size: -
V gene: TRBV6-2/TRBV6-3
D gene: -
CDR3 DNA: TGTGCCAGCGCAGACCCTTACGAGCAGTACTTC
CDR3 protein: CASADPYEQYF

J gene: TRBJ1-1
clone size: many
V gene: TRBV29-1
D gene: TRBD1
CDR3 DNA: TGCAGCGTTGGACAGGGAACTGAAGCTTTCTTT
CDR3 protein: CSVGQGTEAFF

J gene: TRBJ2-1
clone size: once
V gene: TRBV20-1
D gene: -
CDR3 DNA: TGCAGTGCTAAGACAAACAATGAGCAGTTCTTC
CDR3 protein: CSAKTNNEQFF

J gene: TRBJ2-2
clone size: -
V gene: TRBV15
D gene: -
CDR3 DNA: TGTGCCACCAGCAGAGCCCGGACAGAGACCGGGGAGCTGTTTTTT
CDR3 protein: CATSRARTETGELFF

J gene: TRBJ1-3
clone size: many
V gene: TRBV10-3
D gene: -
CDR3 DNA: TGTGCCATCAGTGAGTCGGGGCAGAGCCACACCATATATTTT
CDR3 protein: CAISESGQSHTIYF

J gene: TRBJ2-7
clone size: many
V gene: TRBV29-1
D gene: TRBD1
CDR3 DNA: TGCAGCGTACAAACAGGGGACGGCTACGAGCAGTACTTC
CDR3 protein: CSVQTGDGYEQYF

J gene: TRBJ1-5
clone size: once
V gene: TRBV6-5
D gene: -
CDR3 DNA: TGTGCCAGCAGTTACTCTAGGGGGGATCAGCCCCAGCATTTT
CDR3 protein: CASSYSRGDQPQHF

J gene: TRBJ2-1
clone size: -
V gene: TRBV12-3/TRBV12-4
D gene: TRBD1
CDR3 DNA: TGTGCCAGCACGGGACAGGAGTACAATGAGCAGTTCTTC
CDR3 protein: CASTGQEYNEQFF

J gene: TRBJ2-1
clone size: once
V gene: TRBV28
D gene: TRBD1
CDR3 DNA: TGTGCCAGCAGTTCTCCCGGGACAGAGTCCGAGAATGAGCAGTTCTTC
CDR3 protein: CASSSPGTESENEQFF

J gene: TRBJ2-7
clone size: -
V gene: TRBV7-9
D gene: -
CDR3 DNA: TGTGCCAGCAGCCGGGACCCGGTCGAGCAGTACTTC
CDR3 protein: CASSRDPVEQYF

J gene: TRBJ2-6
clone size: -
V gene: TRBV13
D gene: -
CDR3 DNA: TGTGCCAGCAGCGGCAGGTCTTCTGGGGCCAACGTCCTGACTTTC
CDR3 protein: CASSGRSSGANVLTF

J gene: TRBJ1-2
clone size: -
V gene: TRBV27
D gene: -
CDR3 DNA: TGTGCCAGCAGTTTCCCAGGAGGCGGCTACACCTTC
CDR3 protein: CASSFPGGGYTF

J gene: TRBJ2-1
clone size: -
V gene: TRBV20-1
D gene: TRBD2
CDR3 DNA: TGCAGTGCCCTAGCTAGCGGGCGCTCGTACAATGAGCAGTTCTTC
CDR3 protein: CSALASGRSYNEQFF

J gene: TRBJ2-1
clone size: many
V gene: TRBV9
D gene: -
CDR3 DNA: TGTGCCAGCAGCCCGGGGGTAAGCTCCTACAATGAGCAGTTCTTC
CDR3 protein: CASSPGVSSYNEQFF

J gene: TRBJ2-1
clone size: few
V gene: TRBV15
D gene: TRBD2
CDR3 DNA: TGTGCCACCAGCAGAGGCGGGGGGACAAATGAGCAGTTCTTC
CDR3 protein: CATSRGGGTNEQFF

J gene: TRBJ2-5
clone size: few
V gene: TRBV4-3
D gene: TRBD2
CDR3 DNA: TGCGCCAGCAGCCAAGCGGGAGGGCCTATGGGGGCCCAGTACTTC
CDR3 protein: CASSQAGGPMGAQYF

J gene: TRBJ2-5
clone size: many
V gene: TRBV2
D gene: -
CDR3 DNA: TGTGCCAGCAGTGATCAATCGGGAACTAGCATCCAGGAGGGAGAGACCCAGTACTTC
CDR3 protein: CASSDQSGTSIQEGETQYF

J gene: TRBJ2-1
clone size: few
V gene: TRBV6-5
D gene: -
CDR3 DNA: TGTGCCAGCAGGAACCGGGACTTCAATGAGCAGTTCTTC
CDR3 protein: CASRNRDFNEQFF

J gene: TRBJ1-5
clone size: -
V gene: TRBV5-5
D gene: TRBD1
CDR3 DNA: TGTGCCAGCAGCGAATACGGGACAGTCCTCGGGCCCCAGCATTTT
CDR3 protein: CASSEYGTVLGPQHF

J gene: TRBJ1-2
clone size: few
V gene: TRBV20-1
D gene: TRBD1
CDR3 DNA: TGCAGTGCTCCCCGCACCCCGACAGGGGGTCCGGGAGGCTACACCTTC
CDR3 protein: CSAPRTPTGGPGGYTF

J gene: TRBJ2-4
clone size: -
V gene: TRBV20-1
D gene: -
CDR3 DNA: TGCAGTGCTAGGGATGAGGAGGGAGACCTAGCCAAAAACATTCAGTACTTC
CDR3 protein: CSARDEEGDLAKNIQYF

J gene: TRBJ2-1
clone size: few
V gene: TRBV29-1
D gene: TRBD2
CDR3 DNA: TGCAGCGGGGCCCCCTCGAGCGGGATCGGCGGTGAGCAGTTCTTC
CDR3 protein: CSGAPSSGIGGEQFF

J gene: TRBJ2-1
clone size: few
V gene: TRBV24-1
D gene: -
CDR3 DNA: TGTGCCACCAGTGACCGGGGCCACAATGAGCAGTTCTTC
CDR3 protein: CATSDRGHNEQFF

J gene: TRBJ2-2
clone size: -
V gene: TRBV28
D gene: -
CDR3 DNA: TGTGCCAGCAGCCCCAGGTCCTCAACCGGGGAGCTGTTTTTT
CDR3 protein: CASSPRSSTGELFF

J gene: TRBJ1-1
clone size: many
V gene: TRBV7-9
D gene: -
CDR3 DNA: TGTGCCAGCAGCTTAGAGACAGATGAAGCTTTCTTT
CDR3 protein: CASSLETDEAFF

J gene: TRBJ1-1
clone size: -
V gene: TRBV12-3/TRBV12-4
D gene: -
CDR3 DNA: TGTGCCAGCACCCTGGGGGCTGGCACTGAAGCTTTCTTT
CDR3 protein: CASTLGAGTEAFF

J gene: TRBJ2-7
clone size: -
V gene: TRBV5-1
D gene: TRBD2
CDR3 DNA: TGCGCCAGCAGCTTGGGGCTAGCGGGTAACTACGAGCAGTACTTC
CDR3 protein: CASSLGLAGNYEQYF

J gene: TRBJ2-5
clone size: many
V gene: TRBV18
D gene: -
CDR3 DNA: TGTGCCAGCTCACCCTGGGGTCGTCAAGAGACCCAGTACTTC
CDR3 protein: CASSPWGRQETQYF

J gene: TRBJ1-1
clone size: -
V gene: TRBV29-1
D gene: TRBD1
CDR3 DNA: TGCAGCGTAGATAACAGGGGAAGAGGGACTGAAGCTTTCTTT
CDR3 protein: CSVDNRGRGTEAFF

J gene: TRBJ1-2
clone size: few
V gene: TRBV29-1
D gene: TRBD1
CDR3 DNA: TGCAGCGCCGACAGGGATAGAGGCTACACCTTC
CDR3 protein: CSADRDRGYTF

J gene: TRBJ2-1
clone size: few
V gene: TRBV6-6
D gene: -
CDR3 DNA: TGTGCCAGCAGAACAATCAATGAGCAGTTCTTC
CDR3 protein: CASRTINEQFF

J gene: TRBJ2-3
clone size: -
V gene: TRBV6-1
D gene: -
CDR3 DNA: TGTGCCAGCAGTACCATGTACCCGGGACGTACAGATACGCAGTATTTT
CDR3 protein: CASSTMYPGRTDTQYF